The next 8 T cell receptor beta chains were all read from a single sample in a study of blood T cell repertoires in COVID-19. TCRdb's table, derived via immunoSEQ multiplex PCR, lists solely in-frame clones and lacks some. Of about 35,000 clones in the sample, approximately 85% were seen once. The sample comprised peripheral blood. Receptors were obtained from a man aged 55 to 70 with active or convalescent COVID-19.

The chain carries TRBV20-1 and TRBJ1-6; no definite D call. This CDR3 comprises 16 residues. Germline-derived CDR1 and CDR2 are DFQATT and SNEGSKA (reference sequence). Trimming took 3 bases from V and 6 from J, leaving 18 bases between them. CDR3: CSASTPPAGSNSPLHF. In nucleotides, the CDR3 is TGCAGTGCTAGTACCCCCCCGGCAGGCAGTAATTCACCCCTCCACTTT.

The CDR3, as DNA: TGTGCCAGCAGGGGAGCTTGGACGGATGGAAACACCATATATTTT. This encodes CASRGAWTDGNTIYF. The chain has TRBV6-5 and TRBJ1-3; the D is unclear. The V and J ends lost 6 bases and 3 bases respectively, with 15 bases between them. The CDR3 loop spans 15 amino acids. CDR1 MNHEY and CDR2 SVGAGI come from the germline V gene.

This chain uses TRBV6-5 with TRBJ2-3; 9 nucleotides agree with TRBD1. Trimming took 6 bases from V and 3 from J; bases not matched to a gene: 4. The germline V gene encodes CDR1 MNHEY and CDR2 SVGAGI. There are 14 residues in the CDR3. The CDR3 loop is CASRDRGGTDTQYF. The DNA of the CDR3 is TGTGCCAGCAGAGACAGGGGGGGAACAGATACGCAGTATTTT.

CDR3 DNA: TGTGCCAGCAGCGTCGGGAGTAAAAACATTCAGTACTTC. It codes for CASSVGSKNIQYF. The chain uses TRBV5-4 and TRBJ2-4, with a possible D match to TRBD2 (6 bases). V was clipped by 4 bases and J by 4 bases, with 9 bases between them. Germline V CDR1 and CDR2: SGHNT, YYREEE (reference sequence). CDR3 length: 13 residues.

The rearrangement links TRBV5-5 to TRBJ1-6; a possible D gene is TRBD1 (6 bases). The germline V and J ends were trimmed by 0 bases and 4 bases, with 11 bases remaining between them. Germline V gives CDR1 SGHKS, CDR2 YYEKEE (reference sequence). The CDR3 contains 16 residues. DNA for the CDR3: TGTGCCAGCAGCTTGGCACCGACAGGTTATAATTCACCCCTCCACTTT. This gives the protein CASSLAPTGYNSPLHF.

In regard to this clone: This sample includes further DNA sequences coding for the same CDR3. V gene TRBV7-8 combines with J gene TRBJ2-3, with a tentative D call TRBD2 (7 bases). The CDR3 totals 14 residues. The V and J ends lost 8 bases and 4 bases respectively, with 16 bases between them. Germline CDR1 SGHVS, CDR2 FQNEAQ. The CDR3 protein is CASRWGGAADTQYF. The CDR3 region has the DNA TGTGCCAGCCGCTGGGGGGGCGCAGCAGATACGCAGTATTTT.

CDR3 residues: CASSLGQGLKAFF. DNA of the CDR3: TGTGCCAGCAGCCTGGGACAGGGTCTCAAAGCTTTCTTT. V gene TRBV14 combines with J gene TRBJ1-1; 9 bases map to TRBD1. The CDR3 extends over 13 amino acids. After removal of 4 bases from V and 9 bases from J, the junction contained 6 bases not matched to a gene. CDR1 is SGHDN, CDR2 FVKESK, per germline.

The chain joins TRBV11-2 to TRBJ1-2; 7 bases agree with TRBD1. CDR1 is SGHAT, CDR2 FQNNGV, per germline. This CDR3 comprises 15 residues. V shed 5 bases, J shed 1 base, and the junction held 7 bases outside the gene matches. The CDR3 here is CASSPGQFVNYGYTF. DNA of the CDR3: TGTGCCAGCAGCCCGGGACAGTTCGTTAACTATGGCTACACCTTC.